This T cell receptor (beta chain) originates from a study of blood T cells in healthy people across ages (dated by TCRdb to the mid-2010s). With regard to the full study: Template switching captured roughly one uniquely barcoded TCR beta cDNA molecule per two T cells in model experiments. Age-related changes in TCR beta repertoire diversity were measured in the study by deep sequencing normalized with unique cDNA molecular identifiers. Four age groups were formed from the donors: young (average approximately 15 years), middle-aged (approximately 39), aged (under 70) and long-lived (less than 85). Donors of different ages were randomly distributed across sequencing lanes to avoid experimental bias. The study analyzed two additional independent replicas of 1 million unique cDNA reads from the same blood draw for two donors, one aged 18 to 30 and one aged 80 or older. Overall results and qualifications from the work: Because the CMV infection status of the donors was unknown, age-related changes in expanded clonotypes may potentially have been confounded. Bulk unsorted PBMC profiling prevented conclusive comparison of naive and antigen-experienced compartments. As age increased, observed TCR beta diversity per million T cells dropped in a roughly linear way, and a significant reduction was already evident by age 40. Compared with the aged group, the long-lived group had more naive CD4+ T cells, fewer expanded clones and increased TCR diversity, a pattern suggesting age selection. Observed TCR beta diversity correlated strongly with the percentage of naive T cells measured by flow cytometry. Estimates of total diversity based on one million sequenced T cells were considered lower bounds and underestimates.

Counted from cysteine to phenylalanine, this CDR3 has 13 amino acids. Just the 39-base CDR3 DNA is kept, in frame starting at base 1. Reading the germline V gene (reference sequence) gives CDR1 GTSNPN and CDR2 SVGIG. Library creation used 5' RACE. Sequencing was carried out with an Illumina HiSeq 2500. A second PCR of about 6 to 12 cycles was performed with a sample-barcoded 5' primer and a J-beta primer mix. A template-switch 5' adaptor carrying 12 random nucleotides introduced a unique molecular identifier onto each TCR beta cDNA molecule. Each sample yielded at least 3 million CDR3-containing paired-end reads. The Mint cDNA synthesis kit, primed by a TRBC-specific oligonucleotide, was used to synthesize first-strand cDNA from all RNA. After uracil-DNA glycosylase treatment, a first 18-cycle PCR used universal primers M1SS and BC2_uni_R on all cDNA. From the authors' description of their analysis: For normalization, 1 million high-quality reads were randomly selected from each sample, with every read carrying a distinct molecular identifier. Reads with shared molecular identifiers were discarded instead of being binned into consensus sequences. MiTCR, run with a Q25 quality threshold and the strictest error-elimination algorithm, handled CDR3 identification, clonotype clustering and error correction. A nonparametric unseen species model using Euler transformation provided a lower-bound estimate of total TCR beta diversity. TCRdb trimmed public reads at Q25 via fastp, called clones via MiXCR and kept in-frame beta chains. Rows with a matching CDR3 protein are joined into one entry that keeps the most common DNA and genes. TCRdb, not the authors, supplied the V and J calls. Counted in this sample were around 1.1 million distinct CDR3 sequences; 30% to 40% of them appeared once. The ten largest account for around 13% of the sample.

This clonotype has more than one count but fewer than ten. The clone's antigen remains unknown. The sample holds no much larger clone one base away, and base qualities are not on file. Donors were approximately 42 systemically healthy Caucasian individuals from Russia aged 6 to 90 years. Each donor gave about 9.7 milliliters of peripheral blood, drawn into EDTA-treated Vacutainer tubes. Ficoll-Paque density-gradient centrifugation was used to isolate PBMCs, with at least 7 million per sample. Total RNA, at least 6 micrograms per sample, was extracted from PBMCs with Trizol reagent. The percentages of naive CD45RAhigh/CD27high T cells were determined by flow cytometry on a PBMC aliquot from every donor.

Sequenced input: blood. Recombination joined TRBV30 with TRBJ2-6; no confident D gene assignment can be made. The receptor comes from a man aged 18 to 35 in good health. CDR3 sequence: CAHRSSGANVLTF. In nucleotide form, the sequence is TGTGCTCATAGAAGCTCTGGGGCCAACGTCCTGACTTTC.